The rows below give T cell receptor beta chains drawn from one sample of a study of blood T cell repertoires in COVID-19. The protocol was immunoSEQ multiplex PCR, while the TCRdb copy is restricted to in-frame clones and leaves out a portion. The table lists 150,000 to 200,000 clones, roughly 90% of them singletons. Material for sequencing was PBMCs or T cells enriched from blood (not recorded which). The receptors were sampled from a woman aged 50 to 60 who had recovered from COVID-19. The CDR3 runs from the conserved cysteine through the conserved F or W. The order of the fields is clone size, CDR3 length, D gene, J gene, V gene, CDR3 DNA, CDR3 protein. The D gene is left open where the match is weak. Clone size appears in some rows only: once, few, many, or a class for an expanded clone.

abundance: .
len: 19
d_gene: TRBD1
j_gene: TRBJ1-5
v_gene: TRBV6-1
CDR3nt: TGTGCCAGCAGTGCCCTTCCGGACAGGGGGCGCTTTGGCAATCAGCCCCAGCATTTT
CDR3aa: CASSALPDRGRFGNQPQHF

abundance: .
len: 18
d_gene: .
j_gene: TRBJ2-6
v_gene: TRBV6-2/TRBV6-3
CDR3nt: TGTGCCAGCAGTTACTCTTCGAGCACAGGGTCTGGGGCCAACGTCCTGACTTTC
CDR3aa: CASSYSSSTGSGANVLTF

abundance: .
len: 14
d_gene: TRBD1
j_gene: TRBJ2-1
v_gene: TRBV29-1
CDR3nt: TGCAGCGTTGCCCAAGGGACAGGATACAATGAGCAGTTCTTC
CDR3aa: CSVAQGTGYNEQFF

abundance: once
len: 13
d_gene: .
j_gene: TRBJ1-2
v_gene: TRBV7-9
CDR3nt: TGTGCCAGCAGCTTGAGCGTCAACTATGGCTACACCTTC
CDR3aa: CASSLSVNYGYTF

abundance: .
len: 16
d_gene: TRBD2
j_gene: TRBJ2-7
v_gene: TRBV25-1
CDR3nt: TGTGCCAGCAGTTCTAGCGGCTTCCCCCTCTCCTACGAGCAGTACTTC
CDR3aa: CASSSSGFPLSYEQYF

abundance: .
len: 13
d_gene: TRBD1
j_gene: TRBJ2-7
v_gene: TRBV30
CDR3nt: TGTGCCTGGAGCCCTTACAGGGGGAGCGAGCAGTACTTC
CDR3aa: CAWSPYRGSEQYF

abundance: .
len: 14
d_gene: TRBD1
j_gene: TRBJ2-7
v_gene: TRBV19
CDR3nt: TGTGCCAGTAGTTCCGGGACAGGGACCTACGAGCAGTACTTC
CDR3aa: CASSSGTGTYEQYF

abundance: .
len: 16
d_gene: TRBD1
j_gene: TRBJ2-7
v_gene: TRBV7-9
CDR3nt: TGTGCCAGCAGCTTGCCGACAGGGGTGAGCTCCTACGAGCAGTACTTC
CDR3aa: CASSLPTGVSSYEQYF

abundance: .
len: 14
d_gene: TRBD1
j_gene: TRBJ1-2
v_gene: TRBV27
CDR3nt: TGTGCCAGCAGTCCGGACAGGGGGAACTATGGCTACACCTTC
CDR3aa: CASSPDRGNYGYTF

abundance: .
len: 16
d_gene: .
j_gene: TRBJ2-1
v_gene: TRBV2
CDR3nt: TGTGCCAGCAGTCTCCTACTAGCCCTACTAAGGAATGAGCAGTTCTTC
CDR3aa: CASSLLLALLRNEQFF

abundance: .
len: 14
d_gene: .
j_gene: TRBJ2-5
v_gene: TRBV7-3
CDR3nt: TGTGCCAGCAGCTTAAGCCCGGGAAAAGAGACCCAGTACTTC
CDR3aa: CASSLSPGKETQYF